This is a list of T cell receptor beta chains from one sample in a study of T cells in Graves' hyperthyroidism and ophthalmopathy. Using its own MiXCR run on the multiplex PCR reads, TCRdb lists one record per CDR3 protein. The sample has 650,000 to 800,000 distinct CDR3 sequences, just under 45% seen once. Sequenced sample: peripheral blood or thyroid tissue (not recorded which). The receptors originated from an adult man with Graves' disease, either hyperthyroidism or ophthalmopathy (not recorded which). The CDR3 runs from the conserved cysteine through the conserved F or W. Each record gives: clone size, D gene, V gene, J gene, CDR3 protein, CDR3 DNA. The D gene is left open where the match is weak. Expanded clones get a size class; other rows say once, few or many, or leave the size out.

>many|TRBD1|TRBV7-9|TRBJ1-2
CASSPRTGYYGYTF
TGTGCCAGCAGCCCTAGGACAGGGTACTATGGCTACACCTTC
>few|.|TRBV5-6|TRBJ1-2
CAWRRSYGYTF
TGTGCCTGGAGGAGGTCCTATGGCTACACCTTC
>few|.|TRBV5-8|TRBJ1-2
CASSLRTMIPYGYTF
TGTGCCAGCAGCTTGAGGACGATGATCCCCTATGGCTACACCTTC
>.|TRBD1|TRBV7-9|TRBJ2-1
CASSETGGVSSSYNEQFF
TGTGCCAGCAGTGAAACAGGGGGTGTATCAAGCTCCTACAATGAGCAGTTCTTC
>.|.|TRBV12-5|TRBJ2-5
CASLDLGETQYF
TGTGCTAGTTTGGACCTAGGGGAGACCCAGTACTTC
>.|TRBD2|TRBV10-3|TRBJ2-7
CAISKSTSGGIDEQYF
TGTGCCATCAGTAAATCGACTAGCGGGGGTATCGACGAGCAGTACTTC
>.|TRBD2|TRBV25-1|TRBJ2-7
CASSEFRTSGSPYEQYF
TGTGCCAGCAGTGAATTCAGGACTAGCGGGAGCCCGTACGAGCAGTACTTC
>few|.|TRBV7-9|TRBJ1-2
CASSLDRGSYGYTF
TGTGCCAGCAGCTTAGATCGGGGGTCCTATGGCTACACCTTC
>.|.|TRBV12-3/TRBV12-4|TRBJ1-1
CASSSGSVWTEAFF
TGTGCCAGCAGTTCAGGGTCGGTATGGACTGAAGCTTTCTTT
>once|.|TRBV9|TRBJ1-1
CASSPQRTRGGNTEAFF
TGTGCCAGCTCACCACAACGAACTCGTGGCGGGAACACTGAAGCTTTCTTT
>many|.|TRBV5-1|TRBJ1-4
CASSTGTSNEKLFF
TGCGCCAGCAGCACCGGGACGTCAAATGAAAAACTGTTTTTT
>.|TRBD1|TRBV5-4|TRBJ1-3
CASTRTGGNGNTIYF
TGTGCCAGCACCCGGACAGGGGGCAACGGAAACACCATATATTTT
>.|TRBD1|TRBV5-6|TRBJ1-1
CASSLEGTERHTEAFF
TGTGCCAGCAGCTTAGAAGGGACAGAGCGCCACACTGAAGCTTTCTTT
>.|TRBD1|TRBV5-1|TRBJ1-1
CASSLRQGHTEAFF
TGCGCCAGCAGCTTACGACAGGGGCACACTGAAGCTTTCTTT
>many|.|TRBV7-9|TRBJ1-1
CASSETMTEAFF
TGTGCCAGCAGCGAAACTATGACTGAAGCTTTCTTT
>once|.|TRBV15|TRBJ2-5
CATSSPHEWGETQYF
TGTGCCACCAGCAGCCCTCATGAGTGGGGAGAGACCCAGTACTTC
>many|.|TRBV10-1|TRBJ2-5
CASSAGQRQTQYF
TGCGCCAGCAGCGCCGGACAGAGGCAGACCCAGTACTTC
>few|TRBD1|TRBV20-1|TRBJ2-7
CSARGTTGVEQYF
TGCAGTGCTAGAGGGACGACAGGGGTTGAGCAGTACTTC
>many|TRBD1|TRBV29-1|TRBJ2-7
CSARDSLYEQYF
TGCAGCGCCCGGGACAGCCTCTACGAGCAGTACTTC
>.|.|TRBV7-8|TRBJ2-7
CASSSGTVNNAYEQYF
TGTGCCAGCAGCTCGGGGACGGTGAACAATGCCTACGAGCAGTACTTC
>many|.|TRBV6-6|TRBJ2-7
CASSYTRNEQYF
TGTGCCAGCAGTTACACCCGGAACGAGCAGTACTTC
>.|.|TRBV20-1|TRBJ1-6
CSARGVGRERNSPLHF
TGCAGTGCTAGAGGGGTGGGCAGGGAGAGGAATTCACCCCTCCACTTT
>.|TRBD2|TRBV5-4|TRBJ2-7
CASSEQAGGYEQYF
TGTGCCAGCAGCGAACAAGCGGGAGGCTACGAGCAGTACTTC
>few|TRBD1|TRBV19|TRBJ1-4
CASSIWTGAKVKLFF
TGTGCCAGTAGTATATGGACAGGGGCGAAGGTAAAACTGTTTTTT
>.|.|TRBV7-9|TRBJ2-5
CASNPAGRKETQYF
TGTGCCAGCAATCCCGCGGGACGGAAAGAGACCCAGTACTTC
>.|.|TRBV25-1|TRBJ2-7
CASSLGLGARSYEQYF
TGTGCCAGCAGTTTGGGGTTGGGGGCCCGCTCCTACGAGCAGTACTTC
>.|.|TRBV7-9|TRBJ1-2
CASSLAVGGDGYTF
TGTGCCAGCAGCTTGGCTGTTGGGGGCGACGGCTACACCTTC
>.|TRBD1|TRBV9|TRBJ2-7
CASSVFGTGFSEQYF
TGTGCCAGCAGCGTATTTGGGACAGGTTTTTCCGAGCAGTACTTC
>.|.|TRBV20-1|TRBJ2-5
CSARVPEQGGGWAKETQYF
TGCAGTGCTAGAGTCCCCGAGCAGGGTGGCGGGTGGGCTAAAGAGACCCAGTACTTC
>.|.|TRBV6-5|TRBJ1-1
CAISYSFVTEAFF
TGTGCCATCAGTTACTCGTTTGTCACTGAAGCTTTCTTT
>many|TRBD1|TRBV2|TRBJ1-2
CASSTGTGVKGYTF
TGTGCCAGCAGCACCGGGACAGGGGTAAAAGGCTACACCTTC
>.|TRBD2|TRBV7-9|TRBJ2-7
CASSQGGLAGVREQYF
TGTGCCAGCAGCCAAGGGGGTTTAGCGGGAGTACGCGAGCAGTACTTC
>many|.|TRBV12-3/TRBV12-4|TRBJ1-6
CASSVGTYNSPLHF
TGTGCCAGCAGTGTTGGGACATATAATTCACCCCTCCACTTT
>.|.|TRBV9|TRBJ1-1
CASSVVPTGANTEAFF
TGTGCCAGCAGCGTAGTGCCGACAGGAGCGAACACTGAAGCTTTCTTT
>.|.|TRBV2|TRBJ1-4
CASSEAPRGQGTEKLFF
TGTGCCAGCAGTGAAGCCCCCCGGGGGCAGGGGACTGAAAAACTGTTTTTT
>few|TRBD2|TRBV10-3|TRBJ2-5
CAISESRSGGTQETQYF
TGTGCCATCAGTGAGTCGCGTAGCGGGGGGACCCAAGAGACCCAGTACTTC
>few|TRBD1|TRBV12-3/TRBV12-4|TRBJ2-7
CASSPEGTGQQYF
TGTGCCAGCAGTCCAGAAGGGACAGGACAGCAGTACTTC
>.|.|TRBV12-3/TRBV12-4|TRBJ1-3
CASRLVGGALGNTIYF
TGTGCCAGCAGATTGGTCGGAGGGGCATTAGGAAACACCATATATTTT
>few|TRBD1|TRBV14|TRBJ1-2
CASSQNLRDRDGYTF
TGTGCCAGCAGCCAGAACTTACGGGACAGAGATGGCTACACCTTC
>.|.|TRBV15|TRBJ1-3
CATSRGSMVGYTIYF
TGTGCCACCAGCAGAGGCAGTATGGTTGGCTACACCATATATTTT
>many|.|TRBV12-3/TRBV12-4|TRBJ1-2
CASGSNLNYGYTF
TGTGCCAGCGGGAGTAACCTAAACTATGGCTACACCTTC
>once|.|TRBV12-3/TRBV12-4|TRBJ1-2
CASGLVLLGRVRYGYTF
TGTGCTAGTGGTTTGGTACTCTTGGGCAGGGTTCGCTATGGCTACACCTTC